The entry that follows covers one T cell receptor (beta chain) sequence. The antigen is undetermined. Clones were read by immunoSEQ multiplex PCR, and TCRdb kept only the in-frame ones, dropping some. The sample lists 40,000 to 45,000 clones; about 90% were seen once. This specimen belongs to a study of resident and recirculating memory T cells in vitiligo. Whole-study results and caveats: Vitiligo lesions lacked a unique dominant clone, and clonality varied.

Patients' lesions had not changed for the previous 6 months. No vitiligo treatment was given during the prior three months. CDR1 and CDR2 from the germline V gene are MNHNS and SASEGT. Deletions cut 3 bases from V and 0 bases from J, with 12 bases between. This CDR3 comprises 17 residues. The sequencing input was blood. The chain employs TRBV6-1 and TRBJ1-6; D uncertain. The sequence came from a male donor with vitiligo. The CDR3 spells CASSDFLGSSYNSPLHF. The CDR3 DNA sequence: TGTGCCAGCAGTGATTTTTTAGGGAGCTCCTATAATTCACCCCTCCACTTT.